Presented here are 11 T cell receptor beta chains from one specimen sequenced in a study of CD8+ T cells in alopecia areata. RNA was isolated and reverse transcribed to cDNA, the sequencing template. Repertoires were generated with immunoSEQ multiplex PCR, while TCRdb's copy carries only in-frame clones and drops some. The sample records around 140,000 clones, about 51% being singletons. Specimen: CD4+ T cells sorted from blood, collected at week 0. The receptor source for this set is a human donor with alopecia areata.

The V and J genes are TRBV5-1 and TRBJ2-1; 11 bases align to TRBD2. The CDR3 sequence is 16 residues long. Germline V gene sequence: CDR1 SGHRS, CDR2 YFSETQ. V shed 1 base, J shed 2 bases, and the junction held 2 bases outside the gene matches. CDR3 bases: TGCGCCAGCAGCTTGATAGCGGGAGGGACCTACAATGAGCAGTTCTTC. Residues: CASSLIAGGTYNEQFF.

The chain has TRBV28 and TRBJ2-4, with 7 bases that match TRBD2. Looked up from germline, CDR1 is MDHEN and CDR2 is SYDVKM. The V gene end was trimmed by 6 bases and the J gene end by 7 bases; junction bases not matched to a gene: 6. The CDR3 covers 13 residues. As DNA, the CDR3 is TGTGCCAGCAGGTCGAGCGGGAAGAACATTCAGTACTTC. Encoded protein: CASRSSGKNIQYF.

This clone was recorded at least ten times. Other DNA variants within this sample encode the same CDR3. V gene TRBV7-2 combines with J gene TRBJ2-2, with D perhaps matching TRBD1 (5 bases). The CDR3 is made up of 14 amino acids. Germline V gene data show CDR1 as SGHTA and CDR2 as FQGNSA. The V end lost 5 bases, the J end lost 6 bases, and 13 bases lay between the germline ends. In DNA form, the CDR3 reads TGTGCCAGCAGCCTCGACCAGGGTCCCGGGGAGCTGTTTTTT. It is translated as CASSLDQGPGELFF.

The J gene is TRBJ2-1, the V gene TRBV9, with D possibly being TRBD1 (6 bases). The CDR3 is 14 residues long. In germline, CDR1 is SGDLS, CDR2 YYNGEE. Trimming removed 1 base at V and 6 bases at J, with 11 bases between. The CDR3 loop reads CASSVKGVINEQFF. The CDR3 bases are TGTGCCAGCAGCGTAAAGGGGGTAATCAATGAGCAGTTCTTC.

V and J are TRBV7-9 and TRBJ2-5; 8 nucleotides agree with TRBD2. The CDR3 runs 13 residues. The germline V gene encodes CDR1 SEHNR and CDR2 FQNEAQ (reference sequence). V shed 5 bases, J shed 7 bases, and the junction held 6 bases outside the gene matches. CDR3 DNA sequence: TGTGCCAGCAGCCCCGCGAGCGGGGGGACCCAGTACTTC. This translates into CASSPASGGTQYF.

The CDR3 region is CSVVLQSDTEAFF. The CDR3 nucleotides read TGCAGCGTTGTTCTCCAGTCAGACACTGAAGCTTTCTTT. The rearrangement uses TRBV29-1 and TRBJ1-1; no firm D call. Germline lookup yields CDR1 SQVTM and CDR2 ANQGSEA. The CDR3 covers 13 residues. The V gene lost 4 bases and the J gene lost 3 bases, with 12 bases spanning the gap.

The table lists this clone with many counts. The chain joins TRBV7-2 to TRBJ1-5; no firm D call. The germline CDR1 and CDR2 sequences are SGHTA and FQGNSA. This CDR3 region has 14 residues. The V end lost 5 bases, the J end lost 6 bases, and 14 bases lay between the germline ends. The CDR3 sequence: CASSISRGVQPQHF. CDR3 nucleotides: TGTGCCAGCAGCATCTCACGGGGAGTTCAGCCCCAGCATTTT.

The CDR3 sequence: CASSQGNNSPLHF. CDR3 DNA: TGTGCCAGCAGTCAGGGAAACAATTCACCCCTCCACTTT. This sequence joins TRBV7-2 and TRBJ1-6, with D possibly matching TRBD1 (5 bases). CDR1 is SGHTA, CDR2 FQGNSA, per germline. The V end was cut by 6 bases, the J end by 7 bases, with 10 bases between. The CDR3 contains 13 residues.

This chain connects TRBV25-1 to TRBJ2-6, with a weak D call TRBD1 (5 bases). V was trimmed by 6 bases and J by 0 bases, leaving 15 bases between them. CDR1 MGHDK and CDR2 SYGVNS come from the germline V gene. The CDR3 sequence is 17 residues long. Written as DNA, the CDR3 is TGTGCCAGCAGCCCCCCTCGACAGCTCTCTGGGGCCAACGTCCTGACTTTC. Its translation: CASSPPRQLSGANVLTF.

The rearrangement links TRBV28 to TRBJ2-7, with D tentatively TRBD2 (6 bases). The length of the CDR3 is 16 residues. Germline-derived CDR1 and CDR2 are MDHEN and SYDVKM. Trimming removed 6 bases from V and 2 bases from J, with 20 bases in between. CDR3 sequence reads: CASSPGAGGITYEQYF. The CDR3 DNA sequence: TGTGCCAGCAGCCCCGGGGCGGGCGGGATCACCTACGAGCAGTACTTC.

About this clone: This sample also contains other DNA sequences that code for the same CDR3. This rearrangement joins TRBV30 to TRBJ1-5; D remains ambiguous. Germline V gene lookup returns CDR1 GTSNPN and CDR2 SVGIG (reference sequence). Deletions cut 0 bases from V and 0 bases from J, with 3 bases between. The length of the CDR3 is 13 residues. Written as DNA, the CDR3 is TGTGCCTGGAGTGTACGTAGCAATCAGCCCCAGCATTTT. It codes for CAWSVRSNQPQHF.